Below are 3 T cell receptor beta chains sequenced from a single sample in a study of blood T cell repertoires in COVID-19. Assay used: immunoSEQ multiplex PCR; TCRdb lists only in-frame clones, some missing. Among about 380,000 clones listed, roughly nine tenths were seen once. Sequences were obtained from peripheral blood. The receptors derive from a man in his forties with acute or convalescent COVID-19.

This clone showed up just once. The CDR3 region is CASSENGVTANEKLFF. For the CDR3, the DNA is TGTGCCAGCAGTGAAAATGGTGTAACGGCTAATGAAAAACTGTTTTTT. The rearrangement uses TRBV2 and TRBJ1-4; D ambiguous. V dropped 2 bases and J dropped 3 bases, with 13 bases sitting between them. The CDR3 extends over 16 amino acids. Germline-derived CDR1 and CDR2 are SNHLY and FYNNEI.

The chain combines TRBV6-1 with TRBJ1-1; D is uncertain. The V end was cut by 0 bases, the J end by 0 bases, with 5 bases between. This CDR3 comprises 14 residues. Germline CDR1 reads MNHNS; CDR2 reads SASEGT. CDR3 coding DNA: TGTGCCAGCAGTGAAGCAAGCCTGAACACTGAAGCTTTCTTT. Protein product: CASSEASLNTEAFF.

This clone came up a few times. The V call is TRBV5-1, the J call TRBJ2-2; 12 nucleotides match TRBD2. Germline V gene lookup returns CDR1 SGHRS and CDR2 YFSETQ. V lost 4 bases and J lost 3; bases outside the gene matches: 4. The CDR3 contains 16 residues. For the CDR3, the DNA is TGCGCCAGCAGCCCCGGGACTAGCGGGTACACCGGGGAGCTGTTTTTT. Translated, it gives CASSPGTSGYTGELFF. The complete variable domain, with remaining parts taken from reference TRBV5-1 and TRBJ2-2, reads KAGVTQTPRYLIKTRGQQVTLSCSPISGHRSVSWYQQTPGQGLQFLFEYFSETQRNKGNFPGRFSGRQFSNSRSEMNVSTLELGDSALYLCASSPGTSGYTGELFFGEGSRLTVL.